These T cell receptor beta chains were read from a single sample in a study of T cells after yellow fever vaccination. TCRdb re-called the 5' RACE reads through MiXCR, storing one row per CDR3 protein. The sample yields 350,000 to 550,000 distinct CDR3 sequences, roughly 20% seen once. The sequencing used PBMCs, collected before the yellow fever booster vaccination. The source is a man aged 18 to 29 who received the YFV17D yellow fever vaccine. The conserved cysteine and the conserved F or W are not part of the CDR3 here.

>TRBJ1-1|TRBV4-3
ASSHGKGRDVEAF
>TRBJ2-4|TRBV19
ASSIGGLASKNIQY
>TRBJ2-5|TRBV5-1
ASRPQQGAIGETQY
>TRBJ1-2|TRBV4-3
ASSQDLSTNYGYT
>TRBJ2-3|TRBV5-1
ASTGTAADTQY
>TRBJ1-4|TRBV4-3
ASSQDRGSNEKLF
>TRBJ2-5|TRBV15
ATSRAGRETQY
>TRBJ2-5|TRBV24-1
ATSEAGWETQY
>TRBJ2-5|TRBV9
ASSPTGGQETQY
>TRBJ2-7|TRBV2
ASSDPVGAGEQY
>TRBJ2-7|TRBV5-4
ASSDDGRPLSEQY
>TRBJ1-6|TRBV5-1
ASREGTGAESPLH
>TRBJ2-5|TRBV3-1
ASTLSLVAGTGGETQY
>TRBJ1-6|TRBV5-5
ASSTTDRIGSPLH
>TRBJ2-3|TRBV12-3/TRBV12-4
ASSFYEGEVADTQY
>TRBJ2-3|TRBV20-1
SARDPQESTDTQY
>TRBJ2-3|TRBV6-5
ASSQQSSGGNTDTQY
>TRBJ2-2|TRBV4-3
ASSPIGGGNTGELF
>TRBJ1-1|TRBV12-3/TRBV12-4
ASSHMNTEAF
>TRBJ1-4|TRBV7-2
ASSLDRESEKLF
>TRBJ2-1|TRBV20-1
SATGRSSYNEQF
>TRBJ2-7|TRBV4-3
ASSQDGLGREQY
>TRBJ2-5|TRBV19
ASGRETQY
>TRBJ2-5|TRBV5-5
ASSVRGPGQGGTQY
>TRBJ1-2|TRBV25-1
ASSENTWGSLDGYT
>TRBJ2-5|TRBV5-1
ASSPGTNQETQY
>TRBJ2-3|TRBV28
ASSSTGQRSRRGGTDTQF
>TRBJ2-1|TRBV6-5
ASTRGSEQF
>TRBJ2-5|TRBV15
ATSSPDRGRETQY
>TRBJ2-2|TRBV4-3
ASSQDLTALRTGELF
>TRBJ2-1|TRBV7-2
ASSTLRGPDEQF
>TRBJ2-1|TRBV7-3
ASRSPSTNEQF
>TRBJ1-2|TRBV4-3
ASSQGYNYGYT
>TRBJ2-2|TRBV4-2
ASSQDTSRHLNTGELF
>TRBJ1-1|TRBV9
ASTRGQGKGSEAF
>TRBJ2-4|TRBV7-2
ASSPQGAGLNIQY
>TRBJ2-4|TRBV4-3
ASSQDWLARAKNIQY
>TRBJ2-5|TRBV6-5
ASSILAGGFETQY
>TRBJ2-3|TRBV7-8
ASSLEGAATDTQY
>TRBJ2-5|TRBV7-2
ASSRQRETQY
>TRBJ1-2|TRBV20-1
SATYYGYT
>TRBJ2-3|TRBV6-2/TRBV6-3
ASTPGHQFTDTQY
>TRBJ2-5|TRBV28
ASSLTRDPLTQY
>TRBJ2-6|TRBV7-3
ASSLTGDFFSGANVLT
>TRBJ1-1|TRBV20-1
SAKRSGLGAF
>TRBJ2-2|TRBV29-1
SVDTENTGELF
>TRBJ2-3|TRBV5-1
ASSPGQGYSDTQY
>TRBJ1-2|TRBV24-1
ATSDAGTGDGYT
>TRBJ1-5|TRBV20-1
SARGKPGQASNQPQH
>TRBJ2-1|TRBV10-3
AISESWTSGHNEQF
>TRBJ2-3|TRBV5-1
ASSLAGDGTDTQY
>TRBJ2-7|TRBV6-2/TRBV6-3
ASSYTYEQY
>TRBJ2-7|TRBV5-1
ASSLAWASGGLSYEQY